These 2 T cell receptor beta chains came from one sample sequenced in a study of STAT5B mutations in CD4+ large granular lymphocyte leukemia. This table comes from immunoSEQ multiplex PCR, and its TCRdb copy is limited to in-frame clones, with some not included. The sample yields 34,000 or so clones, over 80% seen once. What was sequenced was CD4+ T cells from blood buffy coats. The source is a human donor in good health.

A single count supports this clone. The chain joins TRBV7-8 to TRBJ2-1; 11 bases are a match to TRBD2. Trimming at V came to 3 bases and at J to 5 bases, leaving 3 bases not matched to a gene. The CDR3 spans 15 residues. The germline V gene encodes CDR1 SGHVS and CDR2 FQNEAQ. CDR3 amino acids: CASSFGTSGNNEQFF. The CDR3 DNA sequence: TGTGCCAGCAGCTTCGGGACTAGCGGAAACAATGAGCAGTTCTTC.

The rearrangement links TRBV4-2 to TRBJ2-1; 7 nucleotides align to TRBD2. Per the germline V gene, CDR1 is LGHNA and CDR2 is YNFKEQ. The length of the CDR3 is 17 residues. Trimming at V came to 1 base and at J to 4 bases, leaving 10 bases not matched to a gene. The CDR3 nucleotides read TGTGCCAGCAGCCAAGCCCAGGGACTATCAGGGTACAATGAGCAGTTCTTC. Amino acid sequence: CASSQAQGLSGYNEQFF.